This is a list of T cell receptor beta chains from one sample in a study of blood T cells in healthy people across ages. In TCRdb, the 5' RACE reads were re-called with MiXCR into one record per CDR3 protein. The sample holds nearly 800,000 distinct CDR3 sequences, approximately 25% seen once. These records were also assigned to another study, of T cells of mothers and their children.

The specimen sequenced was blood. Receptors originate from a boy between 10 and 17 years old in good health. The CDR3 runs from the conserved cysteine through the conserved F or W. A D gene is named only where the DNA matches it firmly. The listing skips clone size in some rows; elsewhere it reads once, few, many or a size class.

j_call clone_size v_call d_call cdr3_aa cdr3_nt
TRBJ2-5 - TRBV7-9 - CASSLVAVETQYF TGTGCCAGCAGCTTAGTTGCGGTGGAGACCCAGTACTTC
TRBJ2-7 few TRBV20-1 TRBD2 CSVAGVGSYEQYF TGCAGTGTTGCGGGGGTCGGCTCCTACGAGCAGTACTTC
TRBJ1-4 few TRBV7-9 - CASSLLGAGEKLFF TGTGCCAGCAGCTTACTCGGGGCGGGAGAAAAACTGTTTTTT
TRBJ2-1 - TRBV13 - CASSPNRWGLVQFF TGTGCCAGCAGCCCCAATCGATGGGGGTTAGTGCAGTTCTTC
TRBJ2-7 - TRBV2 - CASSEGIFSYEQYF TGTGCCAGCAGTGAAGGCATCTTCTCCTACGAGCAGTACTTC
TRBJ2-2 few TRBV29-1 - CSVVGRANTGELFF TGCAGCGTTGTGGGCAGGGCGAACACCGGGGAGCTGTTTTTT
TRBJ2-7 - TRBV20-1 - CSARRLAGSEQYF TGCAGTGCTAGACGGCTAGCCGGGAGCGAGCAGTACTTC
TRBJ2-5 - TRBV12-3/TRBV12-4 - CASSLGWTQYF TGTGCCAGCAGTCTAGGGTGGACCCAGTACTTC
TRBJ2-2 - TRBV25-1 TRBD2 CASSESKLAGYSGELFF TGTGCCAGCAGTGAATCCAAGCTAGCGGGATACTCCGGGGAGCTGTTTTTT
TRBJ2-7 - TRBV5-1 - CASVSGWRRTGPYEQYF TGCGCCAGCGTGTCCGGGTGGAGAAGGACTGGCCCCTACGAGCAGTACTTC
TRBJ2-7 - TRBV29-1 TRBD2 CSVEDRLAGGSSYEQYF TGCAGCGTTGAAGATCGACTAGCGGGAGGTTCATCCTACGAGCAGTACTTC
TRBJ2-6 few TRBV7-2 - CASSLASGSGANVLTF TGTGCCAGCAGCTTAGCTTCGGGATCTGGGGCCAACGTCCTGACTTTC
TRBJ2-7 - TRBV27 TRBD1 CASSSGQRTGLYEQYF TGTGCCAGCAGTTCAGGGCAACGGACAGGATTGTACGAGCAGTACTTC
TRBJ2-7 - TRBV7-2 - CASSRRGGTDYEQYF TGTGCCAGCAGCAGAAGGGGCGGGACGGACTACGAGCAGTACTTC
TRBJ2-5 - TRBV7-2 TRBD1 CASTPGQIKETQYF TGTGCCAGCACCCCGGGACAGATTAAAGAGACCCAGTACTTC
TRBJ2-3 - TRBV24-1 TRBD2 CVTSVSGRLTDTQYF TGTGTCACCAGTGTATCCGGGAGGCTCACAGATACGCAGTATTTT
TRBJ2-2 - TRBV12-5 TRBD1 CASGTPAGGGTGELFF TGTGCTAGTGGTACTCCGGCAGGGGGTGGCACCGGGGAGCTGTTTTTT
TRBJ2-7 - TRBV10-3 - CAISETSGQSGEQYF TGTGCCATCAGTGAAACGTCAGGACAGAGCGGGGAGCAGTACTTC
TRBJ2-2 - TRBV29-1 TRBD1 CSVVQGTGELFF TGCAGCGTCGTACAGGGGACCGGGGAGCTGTTTTTT
TRBJ1-2 - TRBV6-2/TRBV6-3 - CASSRRAVTNYGYTF TGTGCCAGCTCCCGACGGGCTGTAACTAACTATGGCTACACCTTC
TRBJ2-1 few TRBV9 - CASSVYREEYNEQFF TGTGCCAGCAGCGTTTACAGGGAAGAATACAATGAGCAGTTCTTC
TRBJ1-5 - TRBV10-3 - CAISESGGWQPQHF TGTGCCATCAGTGAGTCGGGGGGCTGGCAGCCCCAGCATTTT
TRBJ1-1 - TRBV7-9 TRBD1 CASSLVGQGAAFF TGTGCCAGCAGCTTAGTCGGACAGGGTGCAGCTTTCTTT
TRBJ2-5 - TRBV27 TRBD2 CASSSSGEGTRYF TGTGCCAGCAGTTCGAGCGGGGAGGGCACCCGGTACTTC
TRBJ2-5 few TRBV7-2 - CASSPNTVGSETQYF TGTGCCAGCAGCCCCAACACGGTGGGCTCGGAGACCCAGTACTTC
TRBJ2-2 - TRBV20-1 - CSARWLGELFF TGCAGTGCTAGATGGTTGGGGGAGCTGTTTTTT
TRBJ1-4 many TRBV12-3/TRBV12-4 - CASSLVATNEKLFF TGTGCCAGCAGTTTAGTTGCAACTAATGAAAAACTGTTTTTT
TRBJ2-2 few TRBV4-3 - CASSRFGLAELNTGELFF TGCGCCAGCAGCCGATTTGGATTGGCGGAGCTGAACACCGGGGAGCTGTTTTTT
TRBJ2-5 - TRBV6-1 - CAPRVEVGWFF TGTGCCCCCCGCGTTGAGGTAGGGTGGTTCTTC
TRBJ1-5 few TRBV28 - CASRRPQQPQHF TGTGCCAGCAGGCGGCCCCAGCAGCCCCAGCATTTT
TRBJ2-1 few TRBV5-5 - CASSETQELEPNEQFF TGTGCCAGCAGCGAGACTCAGGAACTAGAGCCCAATGAGCAGTTCTTC
TRBJ2-1 few TRBV12-3/TRBV12-4 - CASSLREPQFF TGTGCCAGCAGTTTGAGGGAGCCGCAGTTCTTC
TRBJ2-1 few TRBV29-1 - CSVATGEQFF TGCAGCGTTGCGACGGGTGAGCAGTTCTTC
TRBJ2-5 few TRBV19 - CASSTDTTTETQYF TGTGCCAGTAGTACAGACACCACGACGGAGACCCAGTACTTC
TRBJ2-5 - TRBV5-1 TRBD2 CASSRVGGNQETQYF TGCGCCAGCAGCCGAGTGGGGGGGAACCAAGAGACCCAGTACTTC
TRBJ2-1 - TRBV7-9 - CASSLVRPRDEQFF TGTGCCAGCAGCTTAGTTCGGCCCCGGGATGAGCAGTTCTTC
TRBJ2-5 few TRBV6-1 TRBD1 CASSHTPGQGKETQYF TGTGCCAGCAGCCACACCCCCGGACAGGGAAAAGAGACCCAGTACTTC
TRBJ2-5 - TRBV12-3/TRBV12-4 - CASRLGAETQYF TGTGCCAGCAGGCTAGGTGCGGAGACCCAGTACTTC
TRBJ1-4 - TRBV7-6 - CASSLTPQDSTNEKLFF TGTGCCAGCAGCTTAACTCCACAGGACTCAACTAATGAAAAACTGTTTTTT
TRBJ2-3 few TRBV7-8 TRBD2 CASSFAGDADTQYF TGTGCCAGCAGCTTTGCGGGAGACGCAGATACGCAGTATTTT
TRBJ1-2 - TRBV2 - CASQEFEPGARGYTF TGTGCCAGCCAGGAATTTGAGCCAGGGGCGCGAGGCTACACCTTC
TRBJ1-4 few TRBV29-1 TRBD1 CSVSGGGTNEKLFF TGCAGCGTTTCAGGGGGCGGAACTAATGAAAAACTGTTTTTT
TRBJ1-2 few TRBV28 - CASSSPGTSGYTF TGTGCCAGCAGCTCGCCCGGGACAAGTGGCTACACCTTC
TRBJ1-1 few TRBV6-2/TRBV6-3 TRBD1 CASSYPGQVFGTEAFF TGTGCCAGCAGTTACCCGGGACAGGTTTTCGGCACTGAAGCTTTCTTT
TRBJ1-1 - TRBV7-2 - CASSFIGGTEAFF TGTGCCAGCAGCTTCATAGGTGGGACTGAAGCTTTCTTT
TRBJ1-4 - TRBV2 - CASSGRQGGSKLFF TGTGCCAGCAGTGGAAGGCAGGGAGGATCAAAACTGTTTTTT
TRBJ2-1 - TRBV28 TRBD1 CASSLPDRDYNEQFF TGTGCCAGCAGTCTACCGGACAGGGACTACAATGAGCAGTTCTTC
TRBJ1-1 few TRBV6-5 - CASSLLSQGTEAFF TGTGCCAGCAGTTTACTTTCCCAGGGCACTGAAGCTTTCTTT
TRBJ2-2 once TRBV11-3 - CASSLSGGSGTGELFF TGTGCCAGCAGCTTAAGTGGGGGATCGGGCACCGGGGAGCTGTTTTTT
TRBJ2-1 few TRBV7-2 TRBD1 CASTRGGSVTYNEQFF TGTGCCAGCACCCGAGGGGGCAGCGTAACCTACAATGAGCAGTTCTTC
TRBJ2-7 - TRBV20-1 TRBD2 CSARAPHKYAGGFSYEQYF TGCAGTGCTAGAGCCCCCCACAAGTACGCGGGAGGGTTCTCCTACGAGCAGTACTTC
TRBJ2-7 - TRBV7-2 TRBD2 CASSDGLAGAYYEQYF TGTGCCAGCAGCGACGGACTAGCGGGGGCCTACTACGAGCAGTACTTC
TRBJ1-5 few TRBV28 - CASSLEYNQPQHF TGTGCCAGCAGTTTGGAGTACAATCAGCCCCAGCATTTT
TRBJ1-4 - TRBV7-2 - CASSLGITNEKLFF TGTGCCAGCAGCTTAGGGATCACTAATGAAAAACTGTTTTTT